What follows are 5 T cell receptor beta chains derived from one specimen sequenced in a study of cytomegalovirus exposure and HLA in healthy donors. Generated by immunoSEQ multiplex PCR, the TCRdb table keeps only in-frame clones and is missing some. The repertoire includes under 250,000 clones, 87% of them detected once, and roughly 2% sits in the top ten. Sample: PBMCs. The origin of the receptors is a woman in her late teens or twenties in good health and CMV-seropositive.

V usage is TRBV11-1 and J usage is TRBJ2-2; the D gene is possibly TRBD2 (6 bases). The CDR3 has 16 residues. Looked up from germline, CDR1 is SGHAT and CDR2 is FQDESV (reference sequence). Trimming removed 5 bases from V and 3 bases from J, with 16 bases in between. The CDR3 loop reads CASSPSGGAYTGELFF. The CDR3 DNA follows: TGTGCCAGCAGCCCCTCAGGAGGGGCATACACCGGGGAGCTGTTTTTT.

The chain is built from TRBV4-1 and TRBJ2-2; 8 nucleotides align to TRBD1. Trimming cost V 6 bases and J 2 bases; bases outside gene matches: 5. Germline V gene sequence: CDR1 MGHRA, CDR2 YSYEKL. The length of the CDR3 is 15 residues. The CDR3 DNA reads TGCGCCAGCAGGAAGGGACAGGCAAACACCGGGGAGCTGTTTTTT. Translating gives CASRKGQANTGELFF.

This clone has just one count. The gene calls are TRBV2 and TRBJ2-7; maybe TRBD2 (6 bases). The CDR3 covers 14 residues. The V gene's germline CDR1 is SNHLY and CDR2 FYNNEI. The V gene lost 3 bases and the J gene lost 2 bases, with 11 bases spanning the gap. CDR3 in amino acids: CASSDSGSAYEQYF. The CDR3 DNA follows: TGTGCCAGCAGTGACAGCGGGTCCGCCTACGAGCAGTACTTC.

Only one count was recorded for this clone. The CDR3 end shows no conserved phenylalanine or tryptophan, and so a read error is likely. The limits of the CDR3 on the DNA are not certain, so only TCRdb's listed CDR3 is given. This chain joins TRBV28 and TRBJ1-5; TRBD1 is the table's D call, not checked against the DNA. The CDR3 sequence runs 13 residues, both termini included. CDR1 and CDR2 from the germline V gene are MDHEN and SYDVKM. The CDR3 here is CASSLGGDTGFSI.

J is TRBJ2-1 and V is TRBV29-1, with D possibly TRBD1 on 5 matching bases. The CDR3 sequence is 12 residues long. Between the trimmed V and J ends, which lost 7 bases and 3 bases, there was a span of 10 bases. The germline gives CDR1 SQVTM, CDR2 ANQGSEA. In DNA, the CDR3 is TGCAGCGGATGGGGCCTCTACAATGAGCAGTTCTTC. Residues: CSGWGLYNEQFF.